The rows below give T cell receptor beta chains drawn from one sample of a study of control samples from healthy donors and cancer patients. The assay was immunoSEQ multiplex PCR, and TCRdb's table has in-frame clones only and misses some. The sample holds about 150,000 clones; just over 85% are singletons and the top ten take over 1.5%. The sample consisted of blood. The receptors were sampled from a man aged 18-30 years in good health. CDR3s include the opening cysteine and the closing phenylalanine or tryptophan. The D gene is left open where the match is weak. Expanded clones get a size class; other rows say once, few or many, or leave the size out.

v_call,j_call,clone_size,cdr3_length,d_call,cdr3_aa,cdr3_nt
TRBV5-4,TRBJ2-1,-,15,-,CASSLGGTGVVEQFF,TGTGCCAGCAGCTTGGGGGGGACTGGGGTGGTTGAGCAGTTCTTC
TRBV11-2,TRBJ2-1,-,15,TRBD2,CASSTASGGLNEQFF,TGTGCCAGCAGCACGGCTAGCGGGGGGTTGAATGAGCAGTTCTTC
TRBV12-3/TRBV12-4,TRBJ1-2,-,13,-,CASSPGAFYGYTF,TGTGCCAGCAGTCCCGGGGCTTTCTATGGCTACACCTTC
TRBV6-4,TRBJ2-1,-,15,TRBD2,CASSPTSGDYNEQFF,TGTGCCAGCAGCCCGACTAGCGGGGACTACAATGAGCAGTTCTTC
TRBV4-2,TRBJ2-1,-,20,TRBD2,CASSQLFSTGEGQSYNEQFF,TGTGCCAGCAGCCAACTCTTCTCCACGGGGGAGGGTCAATCCTACAATGAGCAGTTCTTC
TRBV4-1,TRBJ1-4,-,14,-,CASSRTVARQALFF,TGCGCCAGCAGCCGCACAGTCGCCCGGCAGGCACTGTTTTTT
TRBV29-1,TRBJ2-1,-,12,-,CSAGQGYNEQFF,TGCAGCGCAGGGCAGGGGTACAATGAGCAGTTCTTC
TRBV24-1,TRBJ2-3,once,13,-,CATSDPGTDTQYF,TGTGCCACCAGTGACCCGGGCACAGATACGCAGTATTTT
TRBV4-2,TRBJ2-1,-,14,-,CASSGDSLYNEQFF,TGTGCCAGCAGCGGAGACTCCTTGTACAATGAGCAGTTCTTC
TRBV5-4,TRBJ2-7,-,15,-,CASSLGPGGGNEQYF,TGTGCCAGCAGCTTGGGTCCGGGGGGCGGCAACGAGCAGTACTTC
TRBV6-5,TRBJ2-7,-,13,-,CASSSPRGDEQYF,TGTGCCAGCAGCTCCCCCAGGGGCGACGAGCAGTACTTC
TRBV7-6,TRBJ1-4,-,18,-,CASSSNAPTLRSNEKLFF,TGTGCCAGCAGCTCCAACGCCCCCACCCTTAGGTCGAATGAAAAACTGTTTTTT
TRBV18,TRBJ1-1,few,13,-,CASSPRANTEAFF,TGTGCCAGCTCACCCAGGGCGAACACTGAAGCTTTCTTT
TRBV19,TRBJ2-3,-,19,-,CASSTKAGTDSSSTDTQYF,TGTGCCAGTAGTACGAAAGCCGGGACGGACAGCTCTAGCACAGATACGCAGTATTTT
TRBV6-2/TRBV6-3,TRBJ2-1,-,13,-,CASSRTPYNEQFF,TGTGCCAGCAGTCGGACTCCCTACAATGAGCAGTTCTTC
TRBV7-2,TRBJ2-5,-,14,-,CASSSTGLQETQYF,TGTGCCAGCAGCTCCACAGGGCTCCAAGAGACCCAGTACTTC
TRBV7-8,TRBJ2-7,-,17,TRBD1,CASSLASGQGRTYEQYF,TGTGCCAGCAGCTTAGCCTCGGGACAGGGCCGAACCTACGAGCAGTACTTC
TRBV4-3,TRBJ2-4,-,15,-,CASSQDPGRKNIQYF,TGCGCCAGCAGCCAAGATCCAGGGCGCAAAAACATTCAGTACTTC
TRBV10-3,TRBJ2-5,-,13,-,CATSIDRLETQYF,TGTGCCACCAGTATTGACAGGCTGGAGACCCAGTACTTC
TRBV5-1,TRBJ2-1,-,19,TRBD2,CASSFGSGTSGGPGDEQFF,TGCGCCAGCAGCTTTGGATCCGGGACTAGCGGGGGCCCTGGGGATGAGCAGTTCTTC
TRBV28,TRBJ1-1,-,14,-,CASSLTERNTEAFF,TGTGCCAGCAGTTTAACGGAACGGAACACTGAAGCTTTCTTT
TRBV9,TRBJ2-3,-,12,-,CASSPGADTQYF,TGTGCCAGCAGCCCCGGGGCAGATACGCAGTATTTT
TRBV2,TRBJ2-7,-,12,-,CASRTTYYEQYF,TGTGCCAGCAGGACTACCTACTACGAGCAGTACTTC
TRBV7-2,TRBJ2-2,-,15,TRBD2,CASRSGGQNTGELFF,TGTGCCAGCCGTAGCGGGGGCCAGAACACCGGGGAGCTGTTTTTT
TRBV6-6,TRBJ1-1,-,16,TRBD1,CASSRYTTGGGTEAFF,TGTGCCAGCAGTCGATACACAACAGGGGGCGGAACTGAAGCTTTCTTT
TRBV6-5,TRBJ1-6,-,15,TRBD1,CASSSGGQGGSPLHF,TGTGCCAGCAGTTCAGGGGGGCAGGGAGGATCACCCCTCCACTTT
TRBV7-2,TRBJ1-4,-,12,-,CASSQSAGKLFF,TGTGCCAGCAGCCAATCGGCAGGAAAACTGTTTTTT
TRBV29-1,TRBJ1-2,many,12,TRBD1,CSAGQGNYGYTF,TGCAGCGCCGGACAGGGAAACTATGGCTACACCTTC
TRBV19,TRBJ1-4,-,13,-,CASALATNEKLFF,TGTGCCAGCGCCCTGGCAACTAATGAAAAACTGTTTTTT
TRBV7-9,TRBJ2-5,-,16,-,CASSGRDTSLQETQYF,TGTGCCAGCAGCGGGCGGGACACCAGCCTTCAAGAGACCCAGTACTTC
TRBV6-5,TRBJ1-2,-,15,-,CASSPERRAYYGYTF,TGTGCCAGCAGCCCCGAACGGAGGGCGTACTATGGCTACACCTTC
TRBV19,TRBJ2-4,-,16,-,CASSILTVGAKNIQYF,TGTGCCAGTAGTATCCTGACTGTGGGCGCCAAAAACATTCAGTACTTC
TRBV15,TRBJ1-4,-,14,-,CATSTDASNEKLFF,TGTGCCACCAGCACGGACGCTTCTAATGAAAAACTGTTTTTT
TRBV11-2,TRBJ2-1,-,18,TRBD2,CASSSSGWSGDSYNEQFF,TGTGCCAGCAGCTCCTCCGGGTGGAGCGGGGACTCCTACAATGAGCAGTTCTTC
TRBV19,TRBJ1-5,-,16,-,CASSSGGVQFGQPQHF,TGTGCCAGTAGTTCGGGAGGGGTCCAGTTTGGTCAGCCCCAGCATTTT
TRBV7-3,TRBJ2-1,-,13,TRBD1,CASSPGRGREQFF,TGTGCCAGCAGCCCTGGCAGGGGGCGTGAGCAGTTCTTC
TRBV10-3,TRBJ2-7,-,14,-,CAIRSGGQTYEQYF,TGTGCCATCAGATCCGGGGGACAGACCTACGAGCAGTACTTC
TRBV27,TRBJ1-2,medium-sized,15,-,CASSLSQWAGVGYTF,TGTGCCAGCAGTTTATCACAGTGGGCTGGTGTTGGCTACACCTTC
TRBV5-6,TRBJ2-3,-,17,TRBD1,CASSPSLAGGYTDTQYF,TGTGCCAGCAGCCCTTCGTTGGCAGGGGGATACACAGATACGCAGTATTTT
TRBV2,TRBJ2-1,once,12,-,CASDRIYNEQFF,TGTGCCAGCGACAGGATCTACAATGAGCAGTTCTTC
TRBV23-1,TRBJ1-3,-,13,-,CASSPSYLNTIYF,TGCGCCAGCAGTCCTTCCTACCTAAACACCATATATTTT
TRBV6-2/TRBV6-3,TRBJ2-5,once,16,-,CASSYSLGHSKETQYF,TGTGCCAGCAGTTACTCGTTAGGGCACTCAAAAGAGACCCAGTACTTC
TRBV30,TRBJ2-3,-,14,-,CAWSVWGRTDTQYF,TGTGCCTGGAGTGTGTGGGGGCGCACAGATACGCAGTATTTT
TRBV21-1,TRBJ2-5,-,15,-,CASSSSRGLQETQYF,TGTGCCAGCAGCTCCTCCAGGGGCTTGCAAGAGACCCAGTACTTC
TRBV7-9,TRBJ2-4,-,15,TRBD1,CASSPGQTGSNIQYF,TGTGCCAGCAGCCCGGGACAGACCGGATCAAACATTCAGTACTTC
TRBV28,TRBJ1-1,-,15,TRBD1,CASSPRGRINTEAFF,TGTGCCAGCAGCCCCAGGGGGCGGATAAACACTGAAGCTTTCTTT
TRBV7-8,TRBJ1-2,-,17,-,CASSRTTGNLANGGYTF,TGTGCCAGCAGCCGAACTACAGGGAACCTCGCTAATGGAGGCTACACCTTC
TRBV5-4,TRBJ1-4,-,16,-,CASSLGSVGDGEKLFF,TGTGCCAGCAGCTTAGGGTCGGTCGGGGATGGAGAAAAACTGTTTTTT
TRBV2,TRBJ2-1,few,13,TRBD1,CGTQWDRGNEQFF,TGTGGCACTCAATGGGACAGGGGCAATGAGCAGTTCTTC
TRBV2,TRBJ2-1,once,12,TRBD2,CASSGTSSEQFF,TGTGCCAGCAGTGGGACTAGCAGTGAGCAGTTCTTC
TRBV12-3/TRBV12-4,TRBJ2-7,-,13,-,CASSLAGANEQYF,TGTGCCAGCAGTTTGGCGGGCGCCAACGAGCAGTACTTC